This T cell receptor beta chain came from a study of neurological immune-mediated disorders. Time point: longitudinal time-point 1 (baseline). Unsorted libraries were prepared from 2 million PBMCs held at -80 C. This CDR3 is built from 16 residues. Trimming removed 1 base from V and 0 bases from J, with 12 bases in between. CDR1 MGHDK and CDR2 SYGVNS come from the germline V gene. This clonotype was found many times. The cDNA came from 5'RACE, which used 10-nucleotide random UMIs. Each CDR3 protein gets one entry after TCRdb re-called the 5' RACE reads with MiXCR. Of some 60,000 distinct CDR3 sequences detected, about 10% appear once; the ten largest clones hold approximately 6.6%.

The sequence was obtained from a male donor with HTLV-1-associated myelopathy (HAM/TSP). V gene TRBV25-1 combines with J gene TRBJ2-5; D gene ambiguous. The sequencing input was PBMCs. CDR3 protein: CASSELRETYQETQYF. Here the CDR3 DNA reads TGTGCCAGCAGTGAATTACGCGAGACCTACCAAGAGACCCAGTACTTC. The variable domain in full, completed from reference TRBV25-1 and TRBJ2-5, reads EADIYQTPRYLVIGTGKKITLECSQTMGHDKMYWYQQDPGMELHLIHYSYGVNSTEKGDLSSESTVSRIRTEHFPLTLESARPSHTSQYLCASSELRETYQETQYFGPGTRLLVL.